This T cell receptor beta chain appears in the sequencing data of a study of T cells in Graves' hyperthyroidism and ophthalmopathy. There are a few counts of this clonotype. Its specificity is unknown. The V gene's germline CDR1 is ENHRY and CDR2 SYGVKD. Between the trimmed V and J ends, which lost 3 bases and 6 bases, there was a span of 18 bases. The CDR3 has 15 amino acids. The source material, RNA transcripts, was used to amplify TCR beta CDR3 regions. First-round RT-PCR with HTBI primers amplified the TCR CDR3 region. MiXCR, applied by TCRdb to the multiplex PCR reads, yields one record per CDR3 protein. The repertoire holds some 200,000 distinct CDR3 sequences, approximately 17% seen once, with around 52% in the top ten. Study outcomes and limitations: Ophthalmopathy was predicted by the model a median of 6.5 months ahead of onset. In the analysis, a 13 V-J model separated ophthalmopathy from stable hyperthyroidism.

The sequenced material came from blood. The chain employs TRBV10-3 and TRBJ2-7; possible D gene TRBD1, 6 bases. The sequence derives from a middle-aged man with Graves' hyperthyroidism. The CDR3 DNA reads TGTGCCATCAGTGAATTTCGGCGACAGGAAGGCGAGCAGTACTTC. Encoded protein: CAISEFRRQEGEQYF.